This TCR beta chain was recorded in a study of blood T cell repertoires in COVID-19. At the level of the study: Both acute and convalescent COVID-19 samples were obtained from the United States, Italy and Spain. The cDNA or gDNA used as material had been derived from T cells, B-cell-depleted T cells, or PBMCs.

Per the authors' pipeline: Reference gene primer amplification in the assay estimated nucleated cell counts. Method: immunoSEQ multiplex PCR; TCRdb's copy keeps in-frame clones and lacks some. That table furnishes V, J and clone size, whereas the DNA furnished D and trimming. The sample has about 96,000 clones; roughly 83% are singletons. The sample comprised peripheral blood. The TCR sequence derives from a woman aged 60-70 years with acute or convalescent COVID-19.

The CDR3 bases are TGTGCCAGCAGTGAGTCAATTACAGTCGGAAACACCATATATTTT. This gives the protein CASSESITVGNTIYF. This chain uses TRBV2 with TRBJ1-3; D is uncertain. The CDR3 runs 15 residues. Germline-derived CDR1 and CDR2 are SNHLY and FYNNEI. With 3 bases removed from V and 4 bases from J, the gap between germline ends came to 13 bases.